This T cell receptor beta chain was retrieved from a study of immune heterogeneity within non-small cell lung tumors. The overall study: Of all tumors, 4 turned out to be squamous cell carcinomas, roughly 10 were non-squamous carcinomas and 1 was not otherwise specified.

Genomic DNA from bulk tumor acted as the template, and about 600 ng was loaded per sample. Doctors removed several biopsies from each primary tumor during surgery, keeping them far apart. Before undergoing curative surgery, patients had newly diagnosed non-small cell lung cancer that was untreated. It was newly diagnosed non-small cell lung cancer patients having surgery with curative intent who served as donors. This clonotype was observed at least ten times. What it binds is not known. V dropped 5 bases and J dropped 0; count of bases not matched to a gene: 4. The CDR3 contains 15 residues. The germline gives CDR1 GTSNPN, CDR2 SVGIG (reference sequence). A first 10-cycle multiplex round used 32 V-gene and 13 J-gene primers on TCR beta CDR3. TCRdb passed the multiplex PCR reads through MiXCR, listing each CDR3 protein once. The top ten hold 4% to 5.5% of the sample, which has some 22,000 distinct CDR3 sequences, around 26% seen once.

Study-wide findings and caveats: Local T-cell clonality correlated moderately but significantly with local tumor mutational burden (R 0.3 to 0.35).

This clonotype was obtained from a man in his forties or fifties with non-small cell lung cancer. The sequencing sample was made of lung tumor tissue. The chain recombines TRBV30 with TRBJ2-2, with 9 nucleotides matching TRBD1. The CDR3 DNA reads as TGTGCCTGGCCGGACAGGGGCGCGAACACCGGGGAGCTGTTTTTT. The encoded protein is CAWPDRGANTGELFF.